This entry lists 22 T cell receptor beta chains sequenced from one sample in a study of shared clonotypes between healthy human individuals. Data came from immunoSEQ multiplex PCR; TCRdb stores just in-frame clones and leaves some out. This sample carries 1,500,000 or so clones, roughly 96% of them seen once, and the ten largest clones take about 1%. Sequenced material: naive CD4+ T cells sorted from blood. Subset here: CD45RA+ positively selected. All receptors come from a man aged 30-40 years in good health.

As to this clone: Other DNA sequences in this sample translate to the same CDR3. This sequence joins TRBV28 and TRBJ1-2; 7 positions match TRBD1. V lost 5 bases, J lost 3 bases, and 3 bases stayed unmatched. CDR1 is MDHEN, CDR2 SYDVKM, per germline. The CDR3 totals 13 residues. In DNA form, the CDR3 reads TGTGCCAGCAGTCTCGGGACAGACTATGGCTACACCTTC. Residues: CASSLGTDYGYTF.

For this clone: The same CDR3 arises from other DNA sequences in this sample as well. The chain carries TRBV5-4 and TRBJ2-2; D may be TRBD2 (6 bases). The CDR3 length is 15 residues. Germline CDR1 is SGHNT and CDR2 is YYREEE (reference sequence). The germline V and J ends were trimmed by 2 bases and 2 bases, with 10 bases remaining between them. CDR3 sequence (DNA): TGTGCCAGCAGCTTAGGCGGGGCTAACACCGGGGAGCTGTTTTTT. Translated: CASSLGGANTGELFF.

This clone was recorded only once. The genes are TRBV7-9 and TRBJ1-2; 7 bases align to TRBD1. This CDR3 is 14 amino acids long. The germline CDR1 and CDR2 sequences are SEHNR and FQNEAQ (reference sequence). Losses at the gene ends were 4 bases for V and 7 bases for J; bases not matched to a gene: 9. The CDR3 spells CASSSQSTGSGYTF. The CDR3, as DNA: TGTGCCAGCAGCTCACAATCGACAGGGAGTGGCTACACCTTC.

The chain carries TRBV4-2 and TRBJ2-1, with D unresolved. The V end lost 3 bases, the J end lost 7 bases, and 7 bases lay between the germline ends. This CDR3 region has 12 residues. Germline values: CDR1 LGHNA, CDR2 YNFKEQ. This chain's CDR3 is CASSHDRNEQFF. In DNA form, the CDR3 reads TGTGCCAGCAGCCATGATCGGAATGAGCAGTTCTTC.

The V gene is TRBV30, the J gene TRBJ1-5; D is uncertain. This CDR3 has 14 residues. Germline V gene sequence: CDR1 GTSNPN, CDR2 SVGIG (reference sequence). V lost 2 bases, J lost 0 bases, and 8 bases lay in between. CDR3 DNA: TGTGCCTGGAGTCCGTCTAATAGCAATCAGCCCCAGCATTTT. This codes for CAWSPSNSNQPQHF.

For the CDR3, the DNA is TGCGCCAGCAGTGAGTCCGGGATTCGGACGGGCTCCTACGAGCAGTACTTC. Its protein is CASSESGIRTGSYEQYF. The chain combines TRBV10-1 with TRBJ2-7, with a weak D call TRBD2 (5 bases). Trimming took off 0 bases at V and 0 bases at J, with 15 bases between the two ends. In germline, CDR1 is WNHNN, CDR2 SYGVQD (reference sequence). This CDR3 has 17 residues.

The chain links TRBV13 to TRBJ2-1, with TRBD2 matching over 10 bases. The CDR3 spans 15 residues. The J segment lost 1 base and the V segment lost 4 bases, leaving 1 base of the junction unmatched. The germline V gene has CDR1 PRHDT and CDR2 FYEKMQ (reference sequence). CDR3 coding DNA: TGTGCCAGCAGCTGGGGACTAGCGTCCTACAATGAGCAGTTCTTC. This translates into CASSWGLASYNEQFF.

The chain uses TRBV10-2 and TRBJ2-2; TRBD1 matches 9 bases. V gave up 8 bases and J gave up 6 bases; unmatched junction bases: 4. This CDR3 is 13 amino acids long. The germline gives CDR1 WSHSY, CDR2 SAAADI. The CDR3 bases are TGCGCCAGCTCGTACAGGGGGCCCGGGGAGCTGTTTTTT. This sequence encodes CASSYRGPGELFF.

V usage is TRBV14 and J usage is TRBJ1-4; possible D gene TRBD1, 6 bases. This CDR3 has 19 amino acids. The V gene's germline CDR1 is SGHDN and CDR2 FVKESK. V shed 0 bases and J shed 6 bases, with 23 bases lying between them. The CDR3 DNA sequence: TGTGCCAGCAGCCAAGACCTCCCGGGGGCCGCGGGACCTGATGAAAAACTGTTTTTT. Translating gives CASSQDLPGAAGPDEKLFF.

This chain connects TRBV7-8 to TRBJ2-5; TRBD2 matches at 9 bases. Losses at the gene ends were 4 bases for V and 5 bases for J; bases not matched to a gene: 8. The CDR3 loop spans 15 amino acids. CDR1 SGHVS and CDR2 FQNEAQ come from the germline V gene. CDR3: CASSSGGSGRETQYF. The DNA of the CDR3 is TGTGCCAGCAGCTCCGGCGGGAGCGGGAGGGAGACCCAGTACTTC.

The V call is TRBV28, the J call TRBJ2-1; D unclear. Germline V gives CDR1 MDHEN, CDR2 SYDVKM. This CDR3 is built from 12 residues. V lost 3 bases, J lost 15 bases, and 15 bases lay in between. The CDR3 here is CASSFSRATLFF. The DNA of the CDR3 is TGTGCCAGCAGTTTTAGTAGAGCCACCTTGTTCTTC.

The chain recombines TRBV7-2 with TRBJ2-5, with D hard to call. V dropped 6 bases and J dropped 2 bases, with 10 bases sitting between them. Germline V CDR1 and CDR2: SGHTA, FQGNSA. CDR3 length: 13 residues. The CDR3 spells CASSRGSQETQYF. Written as DNA, the CDR3 is TGTGCCAGCAGTCGCGGTTCTCAAGAGACCCAGTACTTC.

The chain links TRBV7-2 to TRBJ2-2, with D possibly TRBD2 on 5 matching bases. V lost 5 bases and J lost 5, with 12 bases in between. Germline V lookup: CDR1 SGHTA, CDR2 FQGNSA. This CDR3 is 14 amino acids long. This CDR3 is CASSPRRVTGELFF. The CDR3, as DNA: TGTGCCAGCAGCCCTCGGCGGGTTACCGGGGAGCTGTTTTTT.

The chain employs TRBV5-1 and TRBJ2-5; D is unclear. Trimming removed 2 bases from V and 0 bases from J, with 8 bases in between. Germline CDR1 SGHRS, CDR2 YFSETQ. CDR3 size: 14 residues. The CDR3 bases are TGCGCCAGCAGCTTTGGGCGGTACCAAGAGACCCAGTACTTC. Residues: CASSFGRYQETQYF.

The V gene is TRBV6-6, the J gene TRBJ2-1; 8 positions match TRBD2. The CDR3 covers 13 residues. Trimming at V came to 7 bases and at J to 3 bases, leaving 2 bases not matched to a gene. From germline, CDR1 is MNHNY and CDR2 SVGAGI (reference sequence). DNA for the CDR3: TGTGCCAGCAATAGCGGGAACTACAATGAGCAGTTCTTC. As protein: CASNSGNYNEQFF.

The genes are TRBV7-8 and TRBJ1-5, with D tentatively TRBD1 (6 bases). The V and J ends lost 3 bases and 7 bases respectively, with 19 bases between them. This CDR3 contains 16 residues. Germline loops: CDR1 SGHVS, CDR2 FQNEAQ. CDR3 in amino acids: CASSLVSFRGGQPQHF. The CDR3 nucleotides are TGTGCCAGCAGCTTGGTTTCGTTCAGGGGTGGGCAGCCCCAGCATTTT.

The rearrangement joins TRBV10-3 to TRBJ2-3, with 7 bases identical to TRBD1. Germline V lookup: CDR1 ENHRY, CDR2 SYGVKD. The V segment lost 5 bases and the J segment 2 bases; nucleotides outside the gene matches: 4. The CDR3 length is 14 residues. The CDR3, as DNA: TGTGCCATCAGTAACGGGACAGTCACAGATACGCAGTATTTT. Protein sequence: CAISNGTVTDTQYF.

This chain connects TRBV4-2 to TRBJ2-3, with D maybe TRBD2 (6 bases). Germline V gives CDR1 LGHNA, CDR2 YNFKEQ. Trimming removed 0 bases from V and 4 bases from J, with 14 bases in between. The CDR3 runs to 16 residues. CDR3 sequence (DNA): TGTGCCAGCAGCCAAGAGTTCGGAGGGGTACCAGATACGCAGTATTTT. It encodes CASSQEFGGVPDTQYF.

V gene TRBV7-9 combines with J gene TRBJ2-6; no reliable D call. V was cut by 7 bases and J by 0 bases, with 10 bases left in between. CDR3 length: 15 amino acids. Per the germline V gene, CDR1 is SEHNR and CDR2 is FQNEAQ (reference sequence). The CDR3 is CASNLGDSGANVLTF. The CDR3 DNA is TGTGCCAGCAACCTGGGCGACTCTGGGGCCAACGTCCTGACTTTC.

V usage is TRBV28 and J usage is TRBJ1-2; the D is unclear. The CDR3 is 13 amino acids. CDR1 is MDHEN, CDR2 SYDVKM, per germline. V lost 3 bases to trimming and J lost 2 bases, with 7 bases between them. The CDR3 here is CASSLWQNYGYTF. The DNA for the CDR3 is TGTGCCAGCAGTTTGTGGCAGAACTATGGCTACACCTTC.

The chain joins TRBV18 to TRBJ2-1, with 11 bases that match TRBD2. Looked up from germline, CDR1 is KGHSH and CDR2 is LQKENI. V lost 4 bases to trimming and J lost 12 bases; unmatched junction nucleotides: 14. The CDR3 is made up of 16 amino acids. The CDR3 coding sequence is TGTGCCAGCTCACATATGACCGGGACTAGCGGTTTTCGGCAGTTCTTC. Protein sequence: CASSHMTGTSGFRQFF.

V usage is TRBV7-2 and J usage is TRBJ2-2; TRBD1 might be the D (5 bases). Germline V gene data show CDR1 as SGHTA and CDR2 as FQGNSA. V lost 8 bases and J 6 bases, leaving 13 bases between the germline ends. There are 13 residues in the CDR3. The CDR3 sequence: CASRHGQAGELFF. The CDR3 nucleotides are TGTGCCAGCCGCCACGGACAAGCCGGGGAGCTGTTTTTT.